This TCR beta chain came from a study of regulatory T cells in long-lasting Graves disease. The study, taken as a whole, reports: Accuracy was perhaps lowered by the small sample size. Newly diagnosed Graves' patients exceeded persistent ones in TCR diversity. Persistent disease showed a preference for TRBV28, TRBJ1-2 and TRBJ2-5.

This CDR3 contains 13 residues. V shed 3 bases and J shed 4 bases, with 10 bases lying between them. Germline assignment: CDR1 MDHEN and CDR2 SYDVKM. The authors built TCR beta libraries using iRepertoire HTBI primers and Arm-PCR of CDR3 regions. MiXCR, run by TCRdb on the multiplex PCR reads, gives a single entry per CDR3 protein. The data contain around 450,000 distinct CDR3 sequences, roughly 21% of them singletons. This clonotype showed up many times. The antigen is unknown. This sample's time point: persistent/refractory GD, antithyroid drugs over 5 years with positive TRAb. PBMC-derived RNA was used for the TCR library. One endocrinology department in Xi'an, China, was where patients came from.

The sequenced sample was peripheral blood mononuclear cells (PBMCs), obtained when the disease was refractory, from a patient treated with antithyroid drugs. This chain connects TRBV28 to TRBJ2-7; D gene uncertain. The clonotype was recovered from a female donor with Graves disease. For the CDR3, the DNA is TGTGCCAGCAGTTTCAACGACGCGTACGAGCAGTACTTC. Its translation: CASSFNDAYEQYF.